This TCR beta chain was identified during a study of response to subunit inactivated influenza vaccine. Study-wide findings and caveats: Few additional T cells are recruited per seasonal influenza vaccination, authors suggested.

TCRdb re-analysed the RT-PCR reads in MiXCR, keeping a single row per CDR3 protein. The data contain almost 250,000 distinct CDR3 sequences, 12% of them singletons. CDR1 is SEHNR and CDR2 is FQNEAQ in the germline V gene (reference sequence). The V end lost 5 bases, the J end lost 0 bases, and 10 bases lay between the germline ends. This CDR3 is built from 14 residues. About this clonotype itself: What it binds is not known.

J is TRBJ1-2 and V is TRBV7-9; D gene unclear. The clonotype originates from a man aged 45-60 years who received an inactivated influenza vaccine. Source: non-naive T cells sorted from PBMCs, taken around 14 days before vaccination. The CDR3 loop reads CASSGEGPNYGYTF. The CDR3 nucleotides are TGTGCCAGCAGCGGGGAGGGCCCTAACTATGGCTACACCTTC.